Below, 15 T cell receptor beta chains from the same sample are listed, as sequenced in a study of blood T cell repertoires in COVID-19 (TCRdb year 2020). The library was made by the immunoSEQ multiplex PCR assay. TCRdb retrieved this table from immuneACCESS and kept in-frame rearrangements only. Not all clones are present; in checked studies, unresolved V genes account for under half, and no reason is known for the remainder. The sample table lists 55,000 to 90,000 clones, 88% of them with a count of one. Together, the top ten hold about 1.4% of the sample. The sample consisted of peripheral blood. The origin of the receptors is a human donor in a cohort sampled during active COVID-19.

The chain joins TRBV5-6 to TRBJ2-2; 10 bases map to TRBD1. The length of the CDR3 is 15 residues. The trim removed 4 bases at V and 1 base at J, leaving 1 base unmatched. CDR1 is SGHDT, CDR2 YYEEEE, per germline. This chain's CDR3 is CASSRDRGNTGELFF. The CDR3 DNA reads as TGTGCCAGCAGCCGGGACAGGGGGAACACCGGGGAGCTGTTTTTT.

The rearrangement joins TRBV2 to TRBJ1-2; D possibly corresponds to TRBD1 (5 bases). Germline CDR1 and CDR2: SNHLY and FYNNEI. This CDR3 spans 13 amino acids. Trimming cost V 3 bases and J 8 bases, with 13 bases left between them. This CDR3 reads CASSERQSYGYTF. DNA for the CDR3: TGTGCCAGCAGTGAGAGACAGTCTTACGGCTACACCTTC.

The CDR3 DNA reads as TGTGCCTGGAGTCCCGACAGACTTCAGCCCCAGCATTTT. It translates to CAWSPDRLQPQHF. V gene TRBV30 combines with J gene TRBJ1-5; D might be TRBD1 (5 bases). Germline values: CDR1 GTSNPN, CDR2 SVGIG (reference sequence). V was trimmed by 2 bases and J by 6 bases, leaving 11 bases between them. The CDR3 has 13 amino acids. The variable domain in full, with the rest retrieved from reference TRBV30 and TRBJ1-5, is SQTIHQWPATLVQPVGSPLSLECTVEGTSNPNLYWYRQAAGRGLQLLFYSVGIGQISSEVPQNLSASRPQDRQFILSSKKLLLSDSGFYLCAWSPDRLQPQHFGDGTRLSIL.

The rearrangement uses TRBV29-1 and TRBJ2-5, with TRBD1 matching over 7 bases. Germline-derived CDR1 and CDR2 are SQVTM and ANQGSEA. V shed 5 bases, J shed 0 bases, and the junction held 6 bases outside the gene matches. The CDR3 totals 14 residues. In DNA, the CDR3 is TGCAGCGTTCGCTCTGGGACAGACCAAGAGACCCAGTACTTC. It codes for CSVRSGTDQETQYF. The full variable domain, completed using reference TRBV29-1 and TRBJ2-5, is SAVISQKPSRDICQRGTSLTIQCQVDSQVTMMFWYRQQPGQSLTLIATANQGSEATYESGFVIDKFPISRPNLTFSTLTVSNMSPEDSSIYLCSVRSGTDQETQYFGPGTRLLVL.

V and J are TRBV5-1 and TRBJ2-7; 9 bases line up with TRBD1. J gave up 5 bases and V 4 bases, and 7 bases lay outside the gene matches. This CDR3 contains 14 residues. Germline CDR1 SGHRS, CDR2 YFSETQ. DNA for the CDR3: TGCGCCAGCAGCCTGGGGACAGGGCGGGACGAGCAGTACGTC. Translated, it gives CASSLGTGRDEQYV.

The V call is TRBV24-1, the J call TRBJ2-3; TRBD1 agrees at 9 bases. V was clipped by 2 bases and J by 3 bases; unmatched bases: 5. The CDR3 has 16 residues. Germline V gene sequence: CDR1 KGHDR, CDR2 SFDVKD. CDR3 protein: CATSDSGTGRTDTQYF. The CDR3 DNA sequence: TGTGCCACCAGTGATTCCGGGACAGGGCGGACAGATACGCAGTATTTT.

The chain employs TRBV29-1 and TRBJ1-1, with 8 bases aligning to TRBD1. Germline trimming cut 7 bases from V and 8 bases from J; bases unmatched to any gene: 12. Germline V CDR1 and CDR2: SQVTM, ANQGSEA. This CDR3 has 13 residues. The CDR3 spells CSASLPGGYEAFF. CDR3 coding DNA: TGCAGCGCTAGCCTCCCAGGGGGCTACGAAGCTTTCTTT.

The CDR3 sequence is CASGLARRTGRREETQYF. The CDR3 coding sequence is TGTGCTAGTGGTTTGGCCCGTAGGACAGGCCGGCGGGAAGAGACCCAGTACTTC. The chain uses TRBV12-5 and TRBJ2-5, with TRBD1 identical over 7 bases. Germline loops: CDR1 LGHNT, CDR2 FRNRAP. CDR3 length: 18 residues. The V gene end was trimmed by 1 base and the J gene end by 3 bases; junction bases not matched to a gene: 14.

The chain uses TRBV6-2 or TRBV6-3 and TRBJ2-7; TRBD2 matches 9 bases. Germline V CDR1 and CDR2: MNHEY, SVGEGT. V lost 2 bases, J lost 0 bases, and 2 bases stayed unmatched. The CDR3 contains 15 residues. In DNA form, the CDR3 reads TGTGCCAGCAGTTACGCTAGCGGGATCTCCTACGAGCAGTACGTC. Its translation: CASSYASGISYEQYV.

The V call is TRBV15, the J call TRBJ2-1, with TRBD2 matching 9 bases. From germline, CDR1 is LNHNV and CDR2 YYDKDF (reference sequence). Unmatched junction bases numbered 20, after V lost 3 bases and J lost 2 bases. The CDR3 spans 21 residues. The CDR3 protein is CATSRGGRGGRAGETYNEQFF. The CDR3 DNA follows: TGTGCCACCAGCAGGGGGGGACGGGGCGGGAGGGCCGGAGAGACCTACAATGAGCAGTTCTTC.

CDR3 in DNA: TGTGCCAGCAGCTTAATCGGGGGGACCTACAATGAGCAGTTCTTC. Protein: CASSLIGGTYNEQFF. The chain combines TRBV11-3 with TRBJ2-1, with TRBD2 identical over 7 bases. CDR1 and CDR2 (germline): SGHNT, YENEEA. The CDR3 loop spans 15 amino acids. V gave up 2 bases and J gave up 2 bases; unmatched junction bases: 3.

This chain connects TRBV19 to TRBJ2-5, with D possibly TRBD1 on 6 matching bases. The ends were cut back, 5 bases at V and 1 base at J, with 17 bases in the middle. CDR3 length equals 16 residues. In germline, CDR1 is LNHDA, CDR2 SQIVND (reference sequence). In DNA, the CDR3 is TGTGCCAGTAGTGCGTCGGACAGCCCGTTCCAAGAGACCCAGTACTTC. Translating it yields CASSASDSPFQETQYF. The entire variable domain, with the rest obtained from reference TRBV19 and TRBJ2-5, is as follows: DGGITQSPKYLFRKEGQNVTLSCEQNLNHDAMYWYRQDPGQGLRLIYYSQIVNDFQKGDIAEGYSVSREKKESFPLTVTSAQKNPTAFYLCASSASDSPFQETQYFGPGTRLLVL.

The chain carries TRBV5-1 and TRBJ2-1; D not certain. The germline V gene has CDR1 SGHRS and CDR2 YFSETQ. This CDR3 has 13 amino acids. V was shortened by 2 bases and J by 4 bases, with 7 bases between the two germline ends. CDR3 in amino acids: CASSFTTYNEQFF. The CDR3, as DNA: TGCGCCAGCAGCTTTACTACTTACAATGAGCAGTTCTTC.

The chain carries TRBV5-1 and TRBJ1-2; TRBD1 is a possible D gene (5 bases). Germline V gene data show CDR1 as SGHRS and CDR2 as YFSETQ. V dropped 0 bases and J dropped 3 bases, with 15 bases sitting between them. The CDR3 has 16 residues. Here the CDR3 reads CASSLGGTSYDYGYTF. In DNA form, the CDR3 reads TGCGCCAGCAGCTTGGGCGGGACCTCCTACGACTATGGCTACACCTTC.

This chain joins TRBV28 and TRBJ1-1; D is possibly TRBD1 (6 bases). The V gene lost 6 bases and the J gene lost 8 bases, with 7 bases spanning the gap. Germline lookup yields CDR1 MDHEN and CDR2 SYDVKM. This CDR3 is 10 amino acids long. The CDR3 DNA reads as TGTGCCAGCAGCGGACAGGAAGCTTTCTTT. Amino acids: CASSGQEAFF.